This TCR beta chain was sequenced during a study of regulatory T cells in long-lasting Graves disease. The study, taken as a whole, reports: Under persistent disease, TRBV28, TRBJ1-2 and TRBJ2-5 were used preferentially.

This clonotype was found many times. The target antigen is unknown. J lost 10 bases, V lost 1 base, and 8 bases had no gene match. The CDR3 totals 16 residues. Germline CDR1 and CDR2: LNHNV and YYDKDF (reference sequence). The time point is: newly diagnosed GD, antithyroid drugs for less than 3 months. PBMCs were the source of the RNA used for TCR sequencing. Libraries of TCR beta came from iRepertoire HTBI primers plus Arm-PCR of CDR3 regions. From the multiplex PCR reads, TCRdb called clonotypes with MiXCR, one entry per CDR3 protein. The sample includes 450,000 to 700,000 distinct CDR3 sequences, roughly 14% of them seen just once. These same records also appear under a second study, on T cells in Graves' hyperthyroidism and ophthalmopathy. From that study: Across 18 months, stable Graves' hyperthyroidism was marked by no progression to ophthalmopathy.

This receptor was identified in a man in his thirties or forties with Graves disease. This chain joins TRBV15 and TRBJ2-1; TRBD2 agrees at 12 bases. Sequences were derived from peripheral blood mononuclear cells (PBMCs), sampled at new diagnosis, from a patient treated with antithyroid drugs. CDR3 sequence: CATSRVPSGRAWEQFF. In DNA, the CDR3 is TGTGCCACCAGCAGAGTCCCTAGCGGGAGGGCCTGGGAGCAGTTCTTC.